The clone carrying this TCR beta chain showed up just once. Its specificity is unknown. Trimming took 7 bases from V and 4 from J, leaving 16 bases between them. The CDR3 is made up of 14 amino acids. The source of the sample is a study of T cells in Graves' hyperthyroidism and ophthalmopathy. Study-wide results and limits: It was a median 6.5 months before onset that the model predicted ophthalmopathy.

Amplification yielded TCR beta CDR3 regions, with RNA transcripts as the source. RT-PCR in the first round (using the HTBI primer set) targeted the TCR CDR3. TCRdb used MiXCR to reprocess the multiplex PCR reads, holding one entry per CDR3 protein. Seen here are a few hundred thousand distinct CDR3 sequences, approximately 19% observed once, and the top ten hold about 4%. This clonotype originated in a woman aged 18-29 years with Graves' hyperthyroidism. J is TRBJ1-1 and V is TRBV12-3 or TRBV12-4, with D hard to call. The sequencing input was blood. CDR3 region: CASTTVVGSTEAFF. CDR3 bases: TGTGCCAGCACCACGGTCGTGGGGAGCACTGAAGCTTTCTTT.